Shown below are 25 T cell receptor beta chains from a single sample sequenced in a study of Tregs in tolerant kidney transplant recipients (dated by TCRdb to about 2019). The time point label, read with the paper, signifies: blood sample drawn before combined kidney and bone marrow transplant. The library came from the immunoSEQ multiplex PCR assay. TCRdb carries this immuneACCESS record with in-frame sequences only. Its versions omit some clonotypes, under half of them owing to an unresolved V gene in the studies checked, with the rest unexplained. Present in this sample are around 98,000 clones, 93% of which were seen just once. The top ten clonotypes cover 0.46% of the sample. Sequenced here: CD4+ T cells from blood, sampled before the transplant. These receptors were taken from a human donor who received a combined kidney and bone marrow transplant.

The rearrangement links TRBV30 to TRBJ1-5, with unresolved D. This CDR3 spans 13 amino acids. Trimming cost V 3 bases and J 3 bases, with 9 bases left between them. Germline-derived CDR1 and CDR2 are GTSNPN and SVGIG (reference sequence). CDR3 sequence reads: CAWSSGFNQPQHF. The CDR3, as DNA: TGTGCCTGGAGCTCAGGATTCAATCAGCCCCAGCATTTT. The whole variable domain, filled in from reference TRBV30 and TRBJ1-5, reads SQTIHQWPATLVQPVGSPLSLECTVEGTSNPNLYWYRQAAGRGLQLLFYSVGIGQISSEVPQNLSASRPQDRQFILSSKKLLLSDSGFYLCAWSSGFNQPQHFGDGTRLSIL.

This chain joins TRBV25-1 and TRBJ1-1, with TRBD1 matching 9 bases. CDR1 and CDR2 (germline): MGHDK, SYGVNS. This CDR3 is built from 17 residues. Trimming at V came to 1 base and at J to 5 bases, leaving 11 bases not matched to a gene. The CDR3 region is CASSECLQDRGKTEAFF. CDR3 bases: TGTGCCAGCAGTGAATGTTTACAGGACAGGGGTAAAACTGAAGCTTTCTTT.

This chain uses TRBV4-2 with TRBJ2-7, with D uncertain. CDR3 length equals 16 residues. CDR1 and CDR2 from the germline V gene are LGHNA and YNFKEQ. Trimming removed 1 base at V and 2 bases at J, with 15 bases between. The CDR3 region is CASSQAVAMLPYEQYF. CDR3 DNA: TGTGCCAGCAGCCAAGCAGTAGCTATGTTACCCTACGAGCAGTACTTC.

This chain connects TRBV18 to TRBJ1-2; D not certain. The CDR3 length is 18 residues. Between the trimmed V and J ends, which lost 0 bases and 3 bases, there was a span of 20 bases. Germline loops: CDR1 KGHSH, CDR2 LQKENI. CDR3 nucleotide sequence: TGTGCCAGCTCACCACCCGGAGGGTCCAGGCCCGGGGACTATGGCTACACCTTC. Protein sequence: CASSPPGGSRPGDYGYTF.

The CDR3 nucleotides read TGTGCTTCCCGCGCGGTAACCTCCTACGAGCAGTACTTC. Translation gives CASRAVTSYEQYF. The V and J genes are TRBV10-3 and TRBJ2-7; D ambiguous. The CDR3 has 13 amino acids. Germline lookup yields CDR1 ENHRY and CDR2 SYGVKD.

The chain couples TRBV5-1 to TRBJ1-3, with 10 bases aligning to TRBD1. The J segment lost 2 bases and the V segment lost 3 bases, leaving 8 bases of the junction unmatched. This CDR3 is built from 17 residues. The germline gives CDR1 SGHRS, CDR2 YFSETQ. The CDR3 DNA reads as TGCGCCAGCAGCTCGAGAACCGGGACAGGGGCTGGAAACACCATATATTTT. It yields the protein CASSSRTGTGAGNTIYF.

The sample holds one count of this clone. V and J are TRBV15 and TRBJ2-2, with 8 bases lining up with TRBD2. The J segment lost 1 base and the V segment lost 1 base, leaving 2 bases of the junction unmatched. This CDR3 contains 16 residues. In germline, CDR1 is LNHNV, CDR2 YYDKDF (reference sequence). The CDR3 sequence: CATSRGLAGNTGELFF. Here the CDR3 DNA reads TGTGCCACCAGCAGAGGGCTAGCGGGGAACACCGGGGAGCTGTTTTTT.

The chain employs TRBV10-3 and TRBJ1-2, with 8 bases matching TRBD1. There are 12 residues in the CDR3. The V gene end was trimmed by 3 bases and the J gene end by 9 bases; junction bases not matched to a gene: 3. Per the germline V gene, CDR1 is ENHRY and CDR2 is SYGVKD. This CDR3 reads CAISDTGGSYTF. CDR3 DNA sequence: TGTGCCATCAGTGACACAGGGGGTAGCTACACCTTC.

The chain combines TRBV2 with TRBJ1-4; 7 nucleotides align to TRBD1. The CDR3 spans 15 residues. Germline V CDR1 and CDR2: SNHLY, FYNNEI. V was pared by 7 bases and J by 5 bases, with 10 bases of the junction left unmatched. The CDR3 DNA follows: TGTGCCAGCACCCTTAGGGGGACAGAAAATGAAAAACTGTTTTTT. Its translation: CASTLRGTENEKLFF.

The CDR3 sequence: CAWSTTTPMVYEQYF. The CDR3 coding sequence is TGTGCCTGGAGTACAACTACACCCATGGTGTACGAGCAGTACTTC. The rearrangement uses TRBV30 and TRBJ2-7; the D is unclear. The CDR3 extends over 15 amino acids. The V end was cut by 2 bases, the J end by 4 bases, with 18 bases between. Germline V gene data show CDR1 as GTSNPN and CDR2 as SVGIG (reference sequence). The full variable domain, its missing parts supplied by reference TRBV30 and TRBJ2-7, is SQTIHQWPATLVQPVGSPLSLECTVEGTSNPNLYWYRQAAGRGLQLLFYSVGIGQISSEVPQNLSASRPQDRQFILSSKKLLLSDSGFYLCAWSTTTPMVYEQYFGPGTRLTVT.

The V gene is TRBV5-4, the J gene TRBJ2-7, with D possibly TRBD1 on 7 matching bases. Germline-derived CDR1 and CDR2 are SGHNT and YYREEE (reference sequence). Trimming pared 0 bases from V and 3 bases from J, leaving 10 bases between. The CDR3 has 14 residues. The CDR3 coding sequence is TGTGCCAGCAGCTTGGCAGGGGGGAGCTACGAGCAGTACTTC. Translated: CASSLAGGSYEQYF.

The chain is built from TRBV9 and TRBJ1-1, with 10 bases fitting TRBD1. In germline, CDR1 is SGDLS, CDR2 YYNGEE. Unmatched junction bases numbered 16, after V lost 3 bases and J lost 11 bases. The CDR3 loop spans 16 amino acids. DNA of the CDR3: TGTGCCAGCAGCGGATTCCCGGGACAGGGGAGTGTGGTGGCTTTCTTT. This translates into CASSGFPGQGSVVAFF.

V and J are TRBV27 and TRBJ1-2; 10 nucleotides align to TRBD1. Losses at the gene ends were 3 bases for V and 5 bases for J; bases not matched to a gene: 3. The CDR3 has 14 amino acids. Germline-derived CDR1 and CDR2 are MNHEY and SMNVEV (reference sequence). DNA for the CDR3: TGTGCCAGCAGTTTTATGGGACAGGGGTATGGCTACACCTTC. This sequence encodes CASSFMGQGYGYTF.

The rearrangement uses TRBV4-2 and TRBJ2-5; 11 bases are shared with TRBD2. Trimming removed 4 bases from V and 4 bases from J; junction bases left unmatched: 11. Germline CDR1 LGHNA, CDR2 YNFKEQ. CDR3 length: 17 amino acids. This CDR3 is CASSPLAGGPVGETQYF. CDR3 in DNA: TGTGCCAGCAGCCCTTTAGCGGGAGGGCCGGTCGGAGAGACCCAGTACTTC.

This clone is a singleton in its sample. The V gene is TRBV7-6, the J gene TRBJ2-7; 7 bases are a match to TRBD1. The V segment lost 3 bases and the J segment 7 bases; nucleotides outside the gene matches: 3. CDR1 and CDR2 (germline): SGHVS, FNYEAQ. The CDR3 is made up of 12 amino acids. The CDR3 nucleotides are TGTGCCAGCAGCTTGAGGGGGCGAGAGCAGTACTTC. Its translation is CASSLRGREQYF.

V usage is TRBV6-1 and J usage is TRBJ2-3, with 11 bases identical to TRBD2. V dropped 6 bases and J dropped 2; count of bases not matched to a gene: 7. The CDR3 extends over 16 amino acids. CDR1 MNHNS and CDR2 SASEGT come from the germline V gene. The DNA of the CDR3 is TGTGCCAGCAGGGAACCGGGACTAGCGGCCACAGATACGCAGTATTTT. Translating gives CASREPGLAATDTQYF.

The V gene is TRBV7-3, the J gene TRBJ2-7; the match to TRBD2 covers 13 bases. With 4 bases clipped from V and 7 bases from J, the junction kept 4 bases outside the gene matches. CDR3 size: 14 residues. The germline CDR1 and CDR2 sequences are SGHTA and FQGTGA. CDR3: CASSSSGLAGEQYF. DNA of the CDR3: TGTGCCAGCAGCTCGTCGGGACTAGCGGGGGAGCAGTACTTC.

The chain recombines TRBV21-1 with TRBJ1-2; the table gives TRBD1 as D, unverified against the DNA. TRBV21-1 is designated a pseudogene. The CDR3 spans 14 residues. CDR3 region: CASSKEGDYYGYTF. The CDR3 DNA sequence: TGTGCCAGCAGCAAAGAGGGGGATTACTATGGCTACACCTTC.

DNA of the CDR3: TGTGCCAGCAGCAAAGGTGGACTAGCGGAGAATTACTCCTACGAGCAGTACTTC. Translated: CASSKGGLAENYSYEQYF. The rearrangement uses TRBV21-1 and TRBJ2-7; the table's D call, TRBD2, was not checked against the DNA. TRBV21-1 is shown as a pseudogene. The CDR3 covers 18 residues.

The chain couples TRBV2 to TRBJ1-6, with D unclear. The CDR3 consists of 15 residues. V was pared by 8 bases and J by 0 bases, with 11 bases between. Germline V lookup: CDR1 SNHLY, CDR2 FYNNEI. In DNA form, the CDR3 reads TGTGCCAGCTTAAGAGGGAGCTCCTATAATTCACCCCTCCACTTT. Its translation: CASLRGSSYNSPLHF.

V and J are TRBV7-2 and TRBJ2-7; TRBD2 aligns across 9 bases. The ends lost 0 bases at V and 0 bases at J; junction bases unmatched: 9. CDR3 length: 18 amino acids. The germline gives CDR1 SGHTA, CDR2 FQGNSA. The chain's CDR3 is CASSLAAGGLLGSYEQYF. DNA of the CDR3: TGTGCCAGCAGCTTAGCCGCGGGAGGGCTTCTTGGCTCCTACGAGCAGTACTTC.

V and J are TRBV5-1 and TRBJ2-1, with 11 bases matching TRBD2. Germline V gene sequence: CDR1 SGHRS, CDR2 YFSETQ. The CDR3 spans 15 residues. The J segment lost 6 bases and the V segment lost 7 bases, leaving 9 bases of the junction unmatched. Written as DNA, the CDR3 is TGCGCCAGCGGAAAGACTAGCGGGGCGCTCAATGAGCAGTTCTTC. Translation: CASGKTSGALNEQFF. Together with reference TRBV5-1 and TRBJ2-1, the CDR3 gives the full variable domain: KAGVTQTPRYLIKTRGQQVTLSCSPISGHRSVSWYQQTPGQGLQFLFEYFSETQRNKGNFPGRFSGRQFSNSRSEMNVSTLELGDSALYLCASGKTSGALNEQFFGPGTRLTVL.

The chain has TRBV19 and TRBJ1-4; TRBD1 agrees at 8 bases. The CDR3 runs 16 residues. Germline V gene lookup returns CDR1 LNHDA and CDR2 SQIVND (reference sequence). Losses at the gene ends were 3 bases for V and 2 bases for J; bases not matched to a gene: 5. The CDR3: CASSIPGGETNEKLFF. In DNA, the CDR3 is TGTGCCAGTAGTATCCCAGGGGGCGAGACTAATGAAAAACTGTTTTTT.

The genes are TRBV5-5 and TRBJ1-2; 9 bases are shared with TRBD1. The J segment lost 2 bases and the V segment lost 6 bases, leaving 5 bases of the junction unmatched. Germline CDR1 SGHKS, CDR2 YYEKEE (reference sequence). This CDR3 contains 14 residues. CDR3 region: CASTSGTGNYGYTF. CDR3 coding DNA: TGTGCCAGCACCTCCGGGACAGGGAACTATGGCTACACCTTC.

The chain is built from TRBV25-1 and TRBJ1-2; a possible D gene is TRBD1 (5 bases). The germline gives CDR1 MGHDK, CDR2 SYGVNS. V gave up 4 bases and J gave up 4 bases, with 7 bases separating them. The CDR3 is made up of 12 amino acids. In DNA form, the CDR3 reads TGTGCCAGCAGTGTTACAGGCTATGGCTACACCTTC. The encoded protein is CASSVTGYGYTF.